This T cell receptor (beta chain) was captured in a study of blood T cells in healthy people across ages. Whole-study findings and limits: The diversity estimates, figures obtained from one million T cells, were considered underestimates.

The CDR3 consists of 16 residues. Remarks on this clonotype: The antigen remains unidentified. The junction does not match germline at one end; this may be a read error.

It was with a sample-barcoded 5' primer and a J-beta primer mix that a second PCR of about 6 to 12 cycles was run. Each TCR beta cDNA got a 12-nucleotide random molecular identifier. Each sample provided no less than 3 million CDR3-containing paired-end reads. TCRdb itself ran the 5' RACE reads through MiXCR, one entry per CDR3 protein. The sample has 700,000 to 850,000 distinct CDR3 sequences, about 53% seen once. The genes are TRBV12-3 or TRBV12-4 and TRBJ2-6; D possibly uses TRBD1 or TRBD2 (5 bases each). The specimen sequenced was blood. This TCR came from an older man in good health. CDR3 amino acids: CVSSLSGTSGANVLTF. CDR3 DNA sequence: TGTGTCAGCAGTCTATCCGGGACCTCTGGGGCCAACGTCCTGACTTTC.